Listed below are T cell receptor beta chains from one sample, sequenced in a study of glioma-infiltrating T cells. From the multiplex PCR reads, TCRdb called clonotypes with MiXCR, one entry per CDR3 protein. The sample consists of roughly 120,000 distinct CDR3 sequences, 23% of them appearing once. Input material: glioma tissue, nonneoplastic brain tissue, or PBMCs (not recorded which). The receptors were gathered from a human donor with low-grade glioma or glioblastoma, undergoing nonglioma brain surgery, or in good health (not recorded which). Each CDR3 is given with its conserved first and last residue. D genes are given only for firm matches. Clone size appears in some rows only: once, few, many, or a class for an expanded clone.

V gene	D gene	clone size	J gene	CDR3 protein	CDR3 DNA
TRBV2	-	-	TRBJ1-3	CVSSEAGGNTIYF	TGTGTCAGCAGTGAAGCCGGAGGAAACACCATATATTTT
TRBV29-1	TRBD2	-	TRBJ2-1	CSVGGTSGRAGEQFF	TGCAGCGTTGGCGGGACTAGCGGGAGGGCGGGTGAGCAGTTCTTC
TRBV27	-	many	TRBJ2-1	CASSFLSNEQFF	TGTGCCAGCAGTTTTTTAAGCAATGAGCAGTTCTTC
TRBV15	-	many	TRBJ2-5	CATSRRAGLQETQYF	TGTGCCACCAGCAGGCGGGCAGGGCTTCAAGAGACCCAGTACTTC
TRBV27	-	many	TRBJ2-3	CASSLWGISTDTQYF	TGTGCCAGCAGTTTATGGGGGATAAGCACAGATACGCAGTATTTT
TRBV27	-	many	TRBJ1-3	CASSRSSGNTIYF	TGTGCCAGCAGTCGAAGCTCTGGAAACACCATATATTTT
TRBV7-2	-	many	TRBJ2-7	CASSLEAGYEQYF	TGTGCCAGCAGCCTAGAGGCGGGCTACGAGCAGTACTTC
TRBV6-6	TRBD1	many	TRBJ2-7	CASSYSRDRVYEQYF	TGTGCCAGCAGTTACTCTAGGGACAGGGTTTACGAGCAGTACTTC
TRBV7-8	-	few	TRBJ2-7	CASSASYSYEQYF	TGTGCCAGCAGCGCCAGTTATTCCTACGAGCAGTACTTC
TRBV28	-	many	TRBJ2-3	CASTLNTDTQYF	TGTGCCAGCACCCTAAACACAGATACGCAGTATTTT
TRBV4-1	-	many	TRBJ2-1	CASSHPRRISYNEQFF	TGCGCCAGCAGCCACCCTCGGCGGATCTCCTACAATGAGCAGTTCTTC
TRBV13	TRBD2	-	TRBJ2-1	CASSWRESEQFF	TGTGCCAGCAGTTGGCGGGAGTCTGAGCAGTTCTTC
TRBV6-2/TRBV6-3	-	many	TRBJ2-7	CASSSTGSFYEQYF	TGTGCCAGCAGTTCCACGGGTTCCTTCTACGAGCAGTACTTC
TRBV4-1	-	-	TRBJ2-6	CASSQETQKTVGLYSGANVLTF	TGTGCCAGCAGCCAAGAGACACAAAAGACAGTGGGCTTGTACTCTGGGGCCAACGTCCTGACTTTC
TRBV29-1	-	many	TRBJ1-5	CSVVSGNQPQHF	TGCAGCGTTGTCTCGGGTAATCAGCCCCAGCATTTT
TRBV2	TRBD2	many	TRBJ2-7	CASSERREANEQYF	TGTGCCAGCAGTGAACGGCGGGAGGCAAACGAGCAGTACTTC
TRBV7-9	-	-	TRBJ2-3	CAGSPPFRGTDTQYF	TGTGCCGGCAGCCCCCCTTTTCGGGGCACAGATACGCAGTATTTT
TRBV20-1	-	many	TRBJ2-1	CSARSTFTSSYNEQFF	TGCAGTGCTAGATCTACCTTCACGAGCTCCTACAATGAGCAGTTCTTC
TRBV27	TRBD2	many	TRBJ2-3	CASSPGLAGRTDTQYF	TGTGCCAGCAGTCCTGGACTAGCGGGGCGCACAGATACGCAGTATTTT
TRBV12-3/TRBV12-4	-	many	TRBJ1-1	CASSFTENTEAFF	TGTGCCAGCAGTTTTACCGAGAACACTGAAGCTTTCTTT
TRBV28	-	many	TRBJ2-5	CASSLTGHWGAGIRHETQYF	TGTGCCAGCAGTTTAACAGGTCATTGGGGCGCGGGGATACGACACGAGACCCAGTACTTC
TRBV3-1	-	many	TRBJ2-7	CASSQAGNSYEQYF	TGTGCCAGCAGCCAAGCCGGGAACTCCTACGAGCAGTACTTC
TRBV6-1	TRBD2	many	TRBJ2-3	CASSSLGGGPRDTQYF	TGTGCCAGCAGTTCCCTGGGGGGAGGGCCCAGAGATACGCAGTATTTT
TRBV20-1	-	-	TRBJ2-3	CSAREVTNRDTQYF	TGCAGTGCTAGAGAAGTTACTAACAGAGATACTCAGTATTTT
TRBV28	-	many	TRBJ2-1	CASSADNEQFF	TGTGCCAGCTCAGCGGACAATGAGCAGTTCTTC
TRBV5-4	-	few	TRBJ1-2	CASSSGSGTSANYGYTF	TGTGCCAGCAGCTCGGGGTCCGGGACATCAGCTAACTATGGCTACACCTTC
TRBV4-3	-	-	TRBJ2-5	CASSQDGYQETQYF	TGCGCCAGCAGCCAAGATGGGTACCAAGAGACCCAGTACTTC
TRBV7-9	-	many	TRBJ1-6	CASSLISSSPLHF	TGTGCCAGCAGCTTAATCTCTTCCTCACCCCTCCACTTT